A selection of T cell receptor beta chains follows, all from one sample in a study of regulatory T cells in long-lasting Graves disease. TCRdb reanalysed the multiplex PCR reads using MiXCR and keeps one entry per CDR3 protein. The profile shows 600,000 to 850,000 distinct CDR3 sequences, about 30% of them singletons. This specimen consisted of peripheral blood mononuclear cells (PBMCs), obtained when the disease was refractory, from a patient treated with antithyroid drugs. The receptors were gathered from a female donor with Graves disease. Both conserved end residues are part of each CDR3. Each record gives: D gene, J gene, V gene, clone size, CDR3 protein, CDR3 DNA. The D gene is left open where the match is weak. Some rows mark clone size as missing; the rest say once, few, many or name a class of expanded clone.

d_gene: -; j_gene: TRBJ1-5; v_gene: TRBV27; abundance: few; CDR3aa: CASSLRGQQYSNQPQHF; CDR3nt: TGTGCCAGCAGTTTACGCGGACAGCAGTATAGCAATCAGCCCCAGCATTTT
d_gene: TRBD1; j_gene: TRBJ1-2; v_gene: TRBV6-1; abundance: -; CDR3aa: CASEIGTALGYTF; CDR3nt: TGTGCCAGCGAGATCGGGACAGCTCTTGGCTACACCTTC
d_gene: -; j_gene: TRBJ1-2; v_gene: TRBV11-2; abundance: many; CDR3aa: CASSSGRADGYTF; CDR3nt: TGTGCCAGCAGCTCAGGGAGAGCTGATGGCTACACCTTC
d_gene: TRBD2; j_gene: TRBJ2-7; v_gene: TRBV2; abundance: -; CDR3aa: CASIGLAGDYEQYF; CDR3nt: TGTGCCAGCATCGGACTAGCGGGAGATTACGAGCAGTACTTC
d_gene: TRBD1; j_gene: TRBJ1-5; v_gene: TRBV28; abundance: many; CDR3aa: CASIKSNWGRGLNQPQHF; CDR3nt: TGTGCCAGCATCAAATCTAATTGGGGCAGGGGGTTAAATCAGCCCCAGCATTTT
d_gene: TRBD1; j_gene: TRBJ1-6; v_gene: TRBV2; abundance: -; CDR3aa: CASSPTGMRSSPLHF; CDR3nt: TGTGCCAGCAGTCCGACAGGGATGCGGAGTTCACCCCTCCACTTT
d_gene: -; j_gene: TRBJ1-1; v_gene: TRBV29-1; abundance: -; CDR3aa: CSVAVRARSTEAFF; CDR3nt: TGCAGCGTTGCAGTCAGGGCGAGGAGCACTGAAGCTTTCTTT
d_gene: -; j_gene: TRBJ1-1; v_gene: TRBV7-3; abundance: many; CDR3aa: CASSLIGNTEAFF; CDR3nt: TGTGCCAGCAGTTTAATTGGGAACACTGAAGCTTTCTTT
d_gene: -; j_gene: TRBJ1-5; v_gene: TRBV18; abundance: once; CDR3aa: CASSPSGYGNRNQPQHF; CDR3nt: TGTGCCAGCTCACCTTCTGGGTATGGGAATCGCAATCAGCCCCAGCATTTT
d_gene: -; j_gene: TRBJ2-5; v_gene: TRBV19; abundance: few; CDR3aa: CASSTRPGTPPETQYF; CDR3nt: TGTGCCAGTAGTACCCGGCCGGGGACGCCCCCGGAGACCCAGTACTTC
d_gene: -; j_gene: TRBJ1-2; v_gene: TRBV3-1; abundance: -; CDR3aa: CASSQGQQSRSRYTF; CDR3nt: TGTGCCAGCAGCCAAGGCCAACAAAGCAGGAGTCGCTACACCTTC
d_gene: -; j_gene: TRBJ1-1; v_gene: TRBV6-1; abundance: -; CDR3aa: CASIPDRRAFF; CDR3nt: TGTGCCAGCATCCCGGACCGGCGGGCTTTCTTT
d_gene: -; j_gene: TRBJ2-2; v_gene: TRBV12-3/TRBV12-4; abundance: few; CDR3aa: CASSLDNRFDTGELFF; CDR3nt: TGTGCCAGCAGTTTGGATAACAGATTTGACACCGGGGAGCTGTTTTTT
d_gene: -; j_gene: TRBJ1-1; v_gene: TRBV3-1; abundance: few; CDR3aa: CASSQSQPIREAFF; CDR3nt: TGTGCCAGCAGCCAATCCCAGCCTATACGTGAAGCTTTCTTT